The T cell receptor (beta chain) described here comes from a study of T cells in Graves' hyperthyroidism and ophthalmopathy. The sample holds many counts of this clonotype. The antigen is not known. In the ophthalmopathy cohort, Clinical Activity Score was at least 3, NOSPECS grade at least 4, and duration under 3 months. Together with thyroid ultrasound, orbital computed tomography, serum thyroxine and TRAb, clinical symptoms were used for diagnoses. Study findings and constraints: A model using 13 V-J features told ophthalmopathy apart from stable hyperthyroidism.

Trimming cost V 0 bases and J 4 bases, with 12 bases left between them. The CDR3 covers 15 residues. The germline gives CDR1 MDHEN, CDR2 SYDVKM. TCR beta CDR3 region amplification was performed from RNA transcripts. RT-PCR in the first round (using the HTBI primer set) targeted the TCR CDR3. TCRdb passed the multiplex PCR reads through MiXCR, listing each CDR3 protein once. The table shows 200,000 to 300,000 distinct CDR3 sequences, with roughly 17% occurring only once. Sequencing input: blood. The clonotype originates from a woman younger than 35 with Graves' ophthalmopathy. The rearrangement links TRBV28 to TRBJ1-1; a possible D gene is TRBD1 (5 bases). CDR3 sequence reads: CASSLWARRGTEAFF. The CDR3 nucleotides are TGTGCCAGCAGTTTATGGGCGCGGAGGGGCACTGAAGCTTTCTTT. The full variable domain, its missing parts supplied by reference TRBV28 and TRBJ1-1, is DVKVTQSSRYLVKRTGEKVFLECVQDMDHENMFWYRQDPGLGLRLIYFSYDVKMKEKGDIPEGYSVSREKKERFSLILESASTNQTSMYLCASSLWARRGTEAFFGQGTRLTVV.